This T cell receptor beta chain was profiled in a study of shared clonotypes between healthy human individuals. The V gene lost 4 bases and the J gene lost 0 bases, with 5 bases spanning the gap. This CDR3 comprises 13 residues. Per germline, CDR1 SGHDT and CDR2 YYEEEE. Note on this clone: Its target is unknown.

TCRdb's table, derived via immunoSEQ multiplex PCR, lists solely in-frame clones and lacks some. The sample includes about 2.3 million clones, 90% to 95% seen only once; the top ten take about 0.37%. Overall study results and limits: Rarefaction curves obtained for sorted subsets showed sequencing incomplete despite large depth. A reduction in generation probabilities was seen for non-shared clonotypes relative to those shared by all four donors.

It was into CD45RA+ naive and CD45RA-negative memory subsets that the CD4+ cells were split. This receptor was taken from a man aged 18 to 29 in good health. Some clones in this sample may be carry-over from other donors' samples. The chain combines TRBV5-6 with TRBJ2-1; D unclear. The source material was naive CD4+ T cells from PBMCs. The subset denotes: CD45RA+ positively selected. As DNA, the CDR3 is TGTGCCAGCAGCCCCAGCTCCTACAATGAGCAGTTCTTC. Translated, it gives CASSPSSYNEQFF.